The T cell receptor beta chain under discussion was sequenced for a study of shared clonotypes between healthy human individuals. Findings and limits, study-wide: The sampled material consisted only of blood, and tissue repertoires are likely to differ.

Here immunoSEQ multiplex PCR was the method, and the copy in TCRdb shows in-frame clones only, minus some. The sample contains some 2.3 million clones, 93% of which appear only once. Remarks on this clone: Its antigen is currently unknown.

This CDR3 is built from 13 residues. The germline V gene has CDR1 SEHNR and CDR2 FQNEAQ (reference sequence). The V end was cut by 4 bases, the J end by 8 bases, with 12 bases between. The rearrangement uses TRBV7-9 and TRBJ2-1, with D possibly TRBD2 on 5 matching bases. Input material: naive CD4+ T cells from PBMCs. Indicated subset: CD45RA+ positively selected. The clonotype was recovered from a man younger than 30 in good health. Some clones in this sample may be carry-over from other donors' samples. Here the CDR3 DNA reads TGTGCCAGCAGCTACACTAGTCTCGATGAGCAGTTCTTC. Amino acids: CASSYTSLDEQFF.